This record covers a single T cell receptor (beta chain). Its binding antigen is unknown. No base qualities exist here, and no much larger clone lies one base off it. The sample belongs to a study of blood T cell repertoires in COVID-19 (TCRdb year 2020). Concerning the study at large: The collaborator samples originated in the United States, Italy and Spain and spanned the acute and convalescent phases of COVID-19. The material from the prospective study consisted of cDNA or gDNA derived from T cells, B-cell-depleted T cells, or PBMCs. Subjects who had been exposed to COVID-19, were actively infected with it, or had recovered from it provided the deeply sampled blood TCRbeta repertoires that made up the dataset. The repertoires were released in a freely available public database meant as a resource for research on the immune response to SARS-CoV-2. Samples were obtained from the ongoing ImmuneRACE study (first 160 participants) and from 950 to 1,500 subjects provided by 6 global collaborators. Sample metadata almost always included a de-identified subject ID, COVID-19 status, age in years and sex. Where available, HLA class I and class II types were taken from metadata supplied by the sample provider and were not determined by assay-based typing.

TCRbeta CDR3 regions were amplified from genomic DNA using the immunoSEQ Assay, a bias-controlled multiplex PCR. Processing in the source paper ran as follows. Within the assay, amplification of reference gene primers was used to estimate how many nucleated cells each sample contained. Sequence reads were collapsed and filtered to measure the absolute abundance of every unique TCRbeta CDR3 rearrangement. For each sample, productive Simpson clonality was calculated as the square root of Simpson's diversity index across productive rearrangements. TCRdb holds this immuneACCESS table with in-frame rearrangements only. Some clones are missing; in checked studies, unresolved V genes explain under half, and the rest has no known cause. The DNA gave D and trimming, while V, J and clone size come from that table. The sample table shows 120,000 to 150,000 clones, and roughly 80% are seen once. The ten largest make up around 17% of the sample.

What the work shows at the level of the full study, not this receptor alone: Clinical and demographic metadata were provided uncurated, with the amount varying by source and participant.

The germline V gene (reference sequence) sets CDR1 to SGHAT and CDR2 to FQDESV. Cut back by 1 base and 5 bases, the V and J ends lie 14 bases apart. Inclusive of the bounding cysteine and phenylalanine, the CDR3 is 15 residues long. The DNA shown is the 45-base CDR3, in frame from base 1. Whole blood was collected in K2EDTA tubes by collaborating institutions according to the institutions' own protocols. For TCRbeta analysis, collaborators shipped samples as frozen whole blood, isolated PBMCs, or DNA extracted from either of those sample types. The sequence joins TRBV11-1 to TRBJ2-5; TRBD2 is a weak D gene call, 5 bases matching. Input material: peripheral blood. This TCR was recovered from a man aged 50-60 years with acute or convalescent COVID-19. The CDR3 region: CASSLGTSAGETQYF. In nucleotides, the sequence is TGTGCCAGCAGCTTAGGGACTTCCGCCGGGGAGACCCAGTACTTC.